The 12 T cell receptor beta chains below all came from one sample that was sequenced in a study of T cell changes during pregnancy in multiple sclerosis. Profiled with immunoSEQ multiplex PCR; TCRdb holds only in-frame clones, not every one. Here the sample spans just under 65,000 clones, roughly 89% being singletons. The input for sequencing was peripheral blood, taken in the third trimester of pregnancy. The receptors were gathered from a female donor in good health, enrolled as a control in a pregnancy study.

The V gene is TRBV7-9, the J gene TRBJ2-3, with 10 bases that match TRBD1. Germline V gene lookup returns CDR1 SEHNR and CDR2 FQNEAQ (reference sequence). Losses at the gene ends were 6 bases for V and 3 bases for J; bases not matched to a gene: 9. This CDR3 is 16 amino acids long. DNA of the CDR3: TGTGCCAGCAGTAGATTAGGGACAGGGGAGACAGATACGCAGTATTTT. Its protein is CASSRLGTGETDTQYF. Drawing the rest from reference TRBV7-9 and TRBJ2-3, the complete variable domain is DTGVSQNPRHKITKRGQNVTFRCDPISEHNRLYWYRQTLGQGPEFLTYFQNEAQLEKSRLLSDRFSAERPKGSFSTLEIQRTEQGDSAMYLCASSRLGTGETDTQYFGPGTRLTVL.

The CDR3 region is CASSLGTSGIYEQYF. In DNA, the CDR3 is TGTGCCAGCAGCTTGGGGACTAGCGGGATCTACGAGCAGTACTTC. The chain links TRBV5-4 to TRBJ2-7, with 12 bases that match TRBD2. CDR3 length: 15 residues. Germline CDR1 and CDR2: SGHNT and YYREEE (reference sequence). The trim removed 0 bases at V and 3 bases at J, leaving 1 base unmatched. Together with reference TRBV5-4 and TRBJ2-7, the CDR3 gives the full variable domain: ETGVTQSPTHLIKTRGQQVTLRCSSQSGHNTVSWYQQALGQGPQFIFQYYREEENGRGNFPPRFSGLQFPNYSSELNVNALELDDSALYLCASSLGTSGIYEQYFGPGTRLTVT.

J is TRBJ1-2 and V is TRBV28; 8 bases line up with TRBD1. The ends lost 6 bases at V and 4 bases at J; junction bases unmatched: 4. The CDR3 covers 13 residues. Germline lookup yields CDR1 MDHEN and CDR2 SYDVKM. CDR3 DNA: TGTGCCAGCAGACAGGGGGAGATCTATGGCTACACCTTC. Translating it yields CASRQGEIYGYTF.

The CDR3 DNA reads as TGTGCCAGCAGCTTAGGGGGGGGAGGGCACACTGAAGCTTTCTTT. Its protein product is CASSLGGGGHTEAFF. This chain connects TRBV11-3 to TRBJ1-1, with D maybe TRBD1 (5 bases). V was clipped by 1 base and J by 3 bases, with 12 bases between them. The CDR3 consists of 15 residues. CDR1 is SGHNT, CDR2 YENEEA, per germline.

The chain employs TRBV29-1 and TRBJ2-4; 11 positions agree with TRBD1. This CDR3 is 19 amino acids long. V gave up 4 bases and J gave up 0 bases; unmatched junction bases: 14. Germline V gene sequence: CDR1 SQVTM, CDR2 ANQGSEA. The CDR3 loop is CSVAGPPGTGGVAKNIQYF. CDR3 bases: TGCAGCGTTGCGGGCCCCCCCGGGACAGGGGGGGTAGCCAAAAACATTCAGTACTTC.

The chain couples TRBV19 to TRBJ2-3; 9 bases are shared with TRBD1. Per germline, CDR1 LNHDA and CDR2 SQIVND (reference sequence). V was pared by 4 bases and J by 2 bases, with 1 base of the junction left unmatched. The CDR3 is made up of 14 amino acids. CDR3 region: CASSRTGDTDTQYF. The CDR3 DNA sequence: TGTGCCAGTAGTAGGACAGGGGACACAGATACGCAGTATTTT.

The V gene is TRBV6-5, the J gene TRBJ1-4; TRBD1 matches 9 bases. CDR1 and CDR2 (germline): MNHEY, SVGAGI. The ends lost 4 bases at V and 5 bases at J; junction bases unmatched: 5. The CDR3 extends over 15 amino acids. The chain's CDR3 is CASSLGQGLNEKLFF. CDR3 nucleotides: TGTGCCAGCAGTTTGGGACAGGGATTGAATGAAAAACTGTTTTTT.

The genes are TRBV19 and TRBJ2-2; possible D gene TRBD2, 6 bases. Trimming removed 7 bases at V and 7 bases at J, with 13 bases between. The CDR3 loop spans 13 amino acids. Germline CDR1 is LNHDA and CDR2 is SQIVND (reference sequence). The CDR3 nucleotides read TGTGCCAGTACTCTATCGGGGGTCGGGGAGCTGTTTTTT. As protein: CASTLSGVGELFF.

The genes are TRBV30 and TRBJ2-7; the match to TRBD2 covers 8 bases. The ends lost 0 bases at V and 3 bases at J; junction bases unmatched: 4. The CDR3 extends over 14 amino acids. Germline loops: CDR1 GTSNPN, CDR2 SVGIG (reference sequence). The CDR3 DNA reads TGTGCCTGGAGTGTACCAGCGGGGGTCTACGAGCAGTACTTC. Its protein is CAWSVPAGVYEQYF.

DNA for the CDR3: TGTGCCAGCAGCCATAGGACAGGGAAACTCGGACCCTACAATGAGCAGTTCTTC. This translates into CASSHRTGKLGPYNEQFF. The rearrangement uses TRBV7-8 and TRBJ2-1; 8 bases agree with TRBD1. This CDR3 is 18 amino acids long. V lost 5 bases to trimming and J lost 2 bases; unmatched junction nucleotides: 14. Germline loops: CDR1 SGHVS, CDR2 FQNEAQ.

The sample holds one count of this clone. The chain links TRBV10-2 to TRBJ2-1; TRBD1 matches at 7 bases. After removal of 6 bases from V and 5 bases from J, the junction contained 10 bases not matched to a gene. CDR3 length: 15 residues. Germline CDR1 reads WSHSY; CDR2 reads SAAADI. The CDR3 DNA sequence: TGCGCCAGCAGGTGGGTTGAGACAGGGAACAATGAGCAGTTCTTC. It yields the protein CASRWVETGNNEQFF.

The J gene is TRBJ2-1, the V gene TRBV7-2; 9 bases line up with TRBD2. Unmatched junction bases numbered 10, after V lost 6 bases and J lost 7 bases. The CDR3 runs to 15 residues. Germline values: CDR1 SGHTA, CDR2 FQGNSA. CDR3 sequence: CASRSAGGSQNEQFF. In DNA, the CDR3 is TGTGCCAGCAGATCAGCGGGAGGTTCCCAAAATGAGCAGTTCTTC.